The 25 T cell receptor beta chains given below trace back to one sample, sequenced in a study of cytomegalovirus exposure and HLA in healthy donors. The study ran its PCR with 60 Vbeta and 13 Jbeta primers. Measured with immunoSEQ multiplex PCR; TCRdb has only the in-frame clones, and not every one. This sample yields about 96,000 clones, of which roughly 79% are seen a single time; around an eighth belongs to the top ten. Sequencing was done on a sample of PBMCs. The source is a woman aged 70 to 79 in good health and CMV-seropositive.

The chain employs TRBV2 and TRBJ1-5; no firm D call. The CDR3 sequence is 13 residues long. V lost 6 bases to trimming and J lost 6 bases, with 12 bases between them. Germline CDR1 is SNHLY and CDR2 is FYNNEI. The CDR3 DNA reads TGTGCCAGCAGCGCCCGTCGGAGTCAGCCCCAGCATTTT. This codes for CASSARRSQPQHF.

J is TRBJ1-2 and V is TRBV6-4, with 7 bases fitting TRBD1. Germline V gene lookup returns CDR1 MRHNA and CDR2 SNTAGT. After removal of 6 bases from V and 3 bases from J, the junction contained 10 bases not matched to a gene. The CDR3 loop spans 15 amino acids. The CDR3 reads CASRKQGGSDYGYTF. CDR3 coding DNA: TGTGCCAGCAGGAAGCAGGGGGGAAGTGACTATGGCTACACCTTC.

V gene TRBV2 combines with J gene TRBJ2-7, with 8 positions matching TRBD1. With V trimmed by 6 bases and J by 1 base, 11 bases remained unmatched. The CDR3 runs 16 residues. The germline CDR1 and CDR2 sequences are SNHLY and FYNNEI. The CDR3 coding sequence is TGTGCCAGCAGGGCCAGACAGGGGTGGAATTCCTACGAGCAGTACTTC. Translating gives CASRARQGWNSYEQYF.

J is TRBJ1-5 and V is TRBV5-1; D is perhaps TRBD1 (6 bases). The CDR3 totals 14 residues. Germline V gene data show CDR1 as SGHRS and CDR2 as YFSETQ. V shed 2 bases and J shed 3 bases, with 9 bases lying between them. DNA of the CDR3: TGCGCCAGCAGCTTTGGACAGCTCAATCAGCCCCAGCATTTT. Protein: CASSFGQLNQPQHF.

The V call is TRBV19, the J call TRBJ2-3; 8 bases map to TRBD2. This CDR3 spans 17 amino acids. Losses at the gene ends were 4 bases for V and 4 bases for J; bases not matched to a gene: 13. Looked up from germline, CDR1 is LNHDA and CDR2 is SQIVND (reference sequence). Written as DNA, the CDR3 is TGTGCCAGTAGTACGGGGGGGGTTCAATCCTTTCCAGATACGCAGTATTTT. Amino acids: CASSTGGVQSFPDTQYF.

V usage is TRBV6-4 and J usage is TRBJ2-3, with TRBD2 matching over 11 bases. The CDR3 loop spans 16 amino acids. V trimming: 0 bases; J trimming: 4 bases; junction bases outside the gene matches: 3. The germline CDR1 and CDR2 sequences are MRHNA and SNTAGT. CDR3 protein: CASSDSSGGGADTQYF. CDR3 DNA: TGTGCCAGCAGTGACTCTAGCGGGGGGGGTGCAGATACGCAGTATTTT.

The J gene is TRBJ1-5, the V gene TRBV6-1; unclear D gene. The germline V gene has CDR1 MNHNS and CDR2 SASEGT. There are 13 residues in the CDR3. V lost 7 bases and J 3 bases, leaving 10 bases between the germline ends. CDR3 DNA: TGTGCCAGCACTTGGCAGGCCAATCAGCCCCAGCATTTT. It is translated as CASTWQANQPQHF.

The chain couples TRBV6-5 to TRBJ2-7, with D possibly matching TRBD2 (7 bases). Trimming shortened V by 0 bases and J by 7 bases, and 16 bases separated the two germline ends. The germline gives CDR1 MNHEY, CDR2 SVGAGI. The CDR3 is 15 residues long. CDR3 in amino acids: CASSYSGGAQREQYF. CDR3 DNA: TGTGCCAGCAGTTACTCGGGGGGGGCTCAACGGGAGCAGTACTTC.

V and J are TRBV12-5 and TRBJ2-7, with TRBD1 matching 8 bases. The CDR3 length is 13 residues. Per the germline V gene, CDR1 is LGHNT and CDR2 is FRNRAP. Trimming removed 7 bases from V and 5 bases from J; junction bases left unmatched: 7. The CDR3 nucleotides read TGTGCTAGTGAGCTGACAGGGGCCAACGAGCAGTACTTC. Translated: CASELTGANEQYF.

V and J are TRBV27 and TRBJ1-5; weak D call: TRBD1 (5 bases). There are 16 residues in the CDR3. Germline values: CDR1 MNHEY, CDR2 SMNVEV (reference sequence). Deletions cut 6 bases from V and 4 bases from J, with 19 bases between. CDR3 coding DNA: TGTGCCAGCAGCCCTAGGGTAGGGGTCTGGAATCAGCCCCAGCATTTT. It codes for CASSPRVGVWNQPQHF.

The CDR3 protein is CASSPDSGNNSPLHF. Written as DNA, the CDR3 is TGTGCCAGCAGTCCGGACTCGGGGAACAATTCACCCCTCCACTTT. This chain uses TRBV6-5 with TRBJ1-6; D remains ambiguous. V dropped 5 bases and J dropped 7 bases, with 15 bases sitting between them. The germline CDR1 and CDR2 sequences are MNHEY and SVGAGI. The CDR3 extends over 15 amino acids.

The V and J genes are TRBV29-1 and TRBJ2-7; TRBD2 is a possible D gene (5 bases). The germline gives CDR1 SQVTM, CDR2 ANQGSEA. The CDR3 has 10 residues. Trimming stripped 6 bases from V and 6 bases from J, with 9 bases between. CDR3 region: CSVLGSEQYF. As DNA, the CDR3 is TGCAGCGTACTAGGCTCCGAGCAGTACTTC.

This clone was seen a few times. The rearrangement joins TRBV28 to TRBJ1-2, with no clear D. Germline CDR1 is MDHEN and CDR2 is SYDVKM. V was shortened by 5 bases and J by 3 bases, with 13 bases between the two germline ends. The CDR3 has 14 residues. Written as DNA, the CDR3 is TGTGCCAGCAGTCGCTCCGGGGTTGACTATGGCTACACCTTC. It specifies CASSRSGVDYGYTF.

The chain has TRBV19 and TRBJ2-3; D unclear. There are 13 residues in the CDR3. Germline V gene sequence: CDR1 LNHDA, CDR2 SQIVND (reference sequence). Trimming removed 5 bases at V and 8 bases at J, with 14 bases between. Here the CDR3 DNA reads TGTGCCAGTAGTCAAGTGGCTCAGGCTACGCAGTATTTT. Translation: CASSQVAQATQYF.

Notes on this clone: At one boundary the junction diverges from the germline segment, which might be a read error. The chain is built from TRBV7-7 and TRBJ1-1; tentative D call: TRBD1 (6 bases). Germline CDR1 SSHAT, CDR2 FNYEAQ (reference sequence). The CDR3 runs to 14 residues. The CDR3 sequence: CASSLSAGAAEAFF. Here the CDR3 DNA reads TGTGCTAGCAGCTTATCAGCAGGGGCTGCTGAAGCTTTCTTT.

Remarks on this clone: A junction end diverges from the germline sequence, so it may reflect a read error. The chain uses TRBV7-9 and TRBJ2-1, with D perhaps matching TRBD1 (5 bases). Looked up from germline, CDR1 is SEHNR and CDR2 is FQNEAQ (reference sequence). CDR3 length: 14 residues. CDR3 sequence: CSSTGLGRLNEQFF. The CDR3 DNA is TGTTCCAGCACCGGGTTGGGGCGCCTCAATGAGCAGTTCTTC.

This chain links TRBV9 with TRBJ1-3; unclear D gene. Germline CDR1 and CDR2: SGDLS and YYNGEE. The CDR3 length is 16 residues. V lost 1 base to trimming and J lost 0 bases, with 11 bases between them. CDR3 sequence reads: CASSVSPLTSGNTIYF. The CDR3 coding sequence is TGTGCCAGCAGCGTATCCCCACTAACCTCTGGAAACACCATATATTTT.

DNA of the CDR3: TGTGCCAGCAGTTTCCGGGGGTGGGGCACTGAAGCTTTCTTT. It is translated as CASSFRGWGTEAFF. The V and J genes are TRBV27 and TRBJ1-1, with D possibly being TRBD1 (5 bases). Between the trimmed V and J ends, which lost 3 bases and 4 bases, there was a span of 12 bases. Germline V gene sequence: CDR1 MNHEY, CDR2 SMNVEV (reference sequence). This CDR3 contains 14 residues.

For the CDR3, the DNA is TGTGCCAGCAGTTTGGGTGGACAGGGGGCAGATACGCAGTATTTT. Translated: CASSLGGQGADTQYF. The chain carries TRBV28 and TRBJ2-3; the match to TRBD1 covers 10 bases. CDR1 is MDHEN and CDR2 is SYDVKM in the germline V gene. The CDR3 consists of 15 residues. The V and J ends lost 3 bases and 4 bases, in that order; junction bases with no gene match: 4.

This clone was observed a few times. Other DNA sequences in the sample encode the same CDR3. The chain carries TRBV19 and TRBJ1-1; possibly TRBD1 for D (5 bases). The CDR3 has 15 amino acids. V was shortened by 9 bases and J by 3 bases, with 20 bases between the two germline ends. Germline V CDR1 and CDR2: LNHDA, SQIVND (reference sequence). The CDR3 loop reads CASPVPGSGDTEAFF. In nucleotides, the CDR3 is TGTGCCAGCCCCGTTCCAGGGTCGGGCGACACTGAAGCTTTCTTT.

The chain combines TRBV7-2 with TRBJ2-6; 7 positions agree with TRBD2. The CDR3 is made up of 18 amino acids. V dropped 0 bases and J dropped 2; count of bases not matched to a gene: 7. Germline CDR1 and CDR2: SGHTA and FQGNSA. The CDR3 nucleotides are TGTGCCAGCAGCTTAGCTCTCCCCGGGGGGACTGGGGCCAACGTCCTGACTTTC. Protein: CASSLALPGGTGANVLTF.

This clone occurred once. This sequence joins TRBV5-1 and TRBJ2-1; no clear D gene. The CDR3 length is 12 residues. The germline V gene has CDR1 SGHRS and CDR2 YFSETQ. V lost 3 bases and J 6 bases, leaving 7 bases between the germline ends. The CDR3 here is CASSWSSNEQFF. Written as DNA, the CDR3 is TGCGCCAGCAGCTGGAGTAGCAATGAGCAGTTCTTC.

V and J are TRBV30 and TRBJ1-1; 9 bases match TRBD1. Germline lookup yields CDR1 GTSNPN and CDR2 SVGIG (reference sequence). The CDR3 has 13 amino acids. After removal of 5 bases from V and 4 bases from J, the junction contained 5 bases not matched to a gene. As DNA, the CDR3 is TGTGCCTGGCCTCGACAGGGGGGCACTGAAGCTTTCTTT. This sequence encodes CAWPRQGGTEAFF.

With regard to this clone: A much larger clonotype is one base distant, so this may be a read error. This chain's CDR3 is CASSLGTENQSQHF. CDR3 nucleotide sequence: TGTGCCAGCAGTTTGGGGACAGAAAATCAGTCCCAGCATTTT. This sequence joins TRBV6-6 and TRBJ1-5; 7 nucleotides match TRBD1. CDR1 and CDR2 from the germline V gene are MNHNY and SVGAGI (reference sequence). This CDR3 has 14 amino acids.

The chain has TRBV19 and TRBJ1-4; D remains ambiguous. The CDR3 length is 15 residues. The germline V and J ends were trimmed by 2 bases and 8 bases, with 15 bases remaining between them. Germline CDR1 and CDR2: LNHDA and SQIVND (reference sequence). For the CDR3, the DNA is TGTGCCAGTAGTATAAGTACTACCGTCGGGGAAAAACTGTTTTTT. Translated, it gives CASSISTTVGEKLFF.